The clone carrying this T cell receptor beta chain was recorded only once. The junction does not match germline at one end; this may be a read error. Participants spanned ages about 18 to 89 years and resided in around 25 US areas. The data were obtained in a study of blood T cell repertoires in COVID-19. In the source study's methods: Counts of nucleated cells, estimated from reference gene primer amplification, were obtained. Measured with immunoSEQ multiplex PCR; TCRdb has only the in-frame clones, and not every one. From that table come the V and J calls and clone size; the DNA was used to work out D and trimming. The table includes hundreds of thousands of clones, approximately 82% detected once. The germline V gene has CDR1 SGHVS and CDR2 FQNEAQ. The CDR3 runs 13 residues.

The sequence was collected from a man aged 40-50 years who had been exposed to COVID-19. Input material: PBMCs or T cells enriched from blood (not recorded which). V and J are TRBV7-8 and TRBJ1-4, with 9 bases fitting TRBD1. The CDR3 region is CASSLSTRDRAYF. Here the CDR3 DNA reads TGTGCCAGCAGCTTATCTACCCGGGACAGGGCATATTTT. Complete variable domain (other parts from reference TRBV7-8 and TRBJ1-4): GAGVSQSPRYKVAKRGQDVALRCDPISGHVSLFWYQQALGQGPEFLTYFQNEAQLDKSGLPSDRFFAERPEGSVSTLKIQRTQQEDSAVYLCASSLSTRDRAYFGSGTQLSVL.